Presented here are 2 T cell receptor beta chains from one specimen sequenced in a study of blood T cell repertoires in COVID-19. Generated by immunoSEQ multiplex PCR, the TCRdb table keeps only in-frame clones and is missing some. The table shows around 300,000 clones, with roughly 90% occurring only once. Sequenced: peripheral blood. These receptors were collected from a woman between 45 and 65 years old with active or convalescent COVID-19.

This clone was recorded once. The chain carries TRBV5-5 and TRBJ2-5, with 11 bases identical to TRBD2. V shed 4 bases, J shed 5 bases, and the junction held 7 bases outside the gene matches. Looked up from germline, CDR1 is SGHKS and CDR2 is YYEKEE (reference sequence). This CDR3 region has 15 residues. The CDR3 bases are TGTGCCAGCAGCCGTAGCGGGGGGGCCCGGGAGACCCAGTACTTC. Encoded protein: CASSRSGGARETQYF.

V and J are TRBV9 and TRBJ2-3, with TRBD2 matching over 8 bases. V gave up 0 bases and J gave up 4 bases; unmatched junction bases: 4. This CDR3 spans 15 amino acids. Germline V gene sequence: CDR1 SGDLS, CDR2 YYNGEE. This chain's CDR3 is CASSVGTSQPDTQYF. CDR3 sequence (DNA): TGTGCCAGCAGCGTAGGGACTAGCCAGCCAGATACGCAGTATTTT.